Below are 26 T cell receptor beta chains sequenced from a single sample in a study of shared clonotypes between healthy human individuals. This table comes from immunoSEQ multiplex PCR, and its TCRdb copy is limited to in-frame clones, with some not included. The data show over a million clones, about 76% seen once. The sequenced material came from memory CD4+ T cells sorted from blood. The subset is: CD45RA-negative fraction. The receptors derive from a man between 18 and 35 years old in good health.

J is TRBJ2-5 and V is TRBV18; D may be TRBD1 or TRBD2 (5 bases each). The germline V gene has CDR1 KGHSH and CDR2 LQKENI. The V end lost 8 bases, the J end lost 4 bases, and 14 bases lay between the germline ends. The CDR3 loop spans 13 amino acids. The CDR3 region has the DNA TGTGCCAGCACAGGTACGGGGAGAGAGACCCAGTACTTC. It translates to CASTGTGRETQYF.

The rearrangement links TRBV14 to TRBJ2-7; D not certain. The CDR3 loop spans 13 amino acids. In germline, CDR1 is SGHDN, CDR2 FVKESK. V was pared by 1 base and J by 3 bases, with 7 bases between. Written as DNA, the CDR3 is TGTGCCAGCAGCCAAGGGCTAGTCTACGAGCAGTACTTC. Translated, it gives CASSQGLVYEQYF.

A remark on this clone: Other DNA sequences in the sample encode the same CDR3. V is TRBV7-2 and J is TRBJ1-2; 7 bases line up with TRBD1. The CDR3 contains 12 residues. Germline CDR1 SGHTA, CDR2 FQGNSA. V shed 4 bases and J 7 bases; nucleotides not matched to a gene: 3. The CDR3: CASSSTGFGYTF. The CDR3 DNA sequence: TGTGCCAGCAGCTCGACAGGGTTTGGCTACACCTTC. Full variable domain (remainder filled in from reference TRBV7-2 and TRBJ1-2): GAGVSQSPSNKVTEKGKDVELRCDPISGHTALYWYRQSLGQGLEFLIYFQGNSAPDKSGLPSDRFSAERTGGSVSTLTIQRTQQEDSAVYLCASSSTGFGYTFGSGTRLTVV.

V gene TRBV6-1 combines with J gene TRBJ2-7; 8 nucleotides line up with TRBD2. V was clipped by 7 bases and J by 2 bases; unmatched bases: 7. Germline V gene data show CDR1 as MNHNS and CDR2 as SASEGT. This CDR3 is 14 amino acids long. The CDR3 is CASTERGGAYEQYF. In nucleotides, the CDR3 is TGTGCCAGCACCGAACGGGGGGGGGCCTACGAGCAGTACTTC.

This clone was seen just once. The chain's CDR3 is CASSSSGTGGEKLFF. CDR3 DNA: TGTGCCAGCAGTTCCTCCGGGACAGGGGGGGAAAAACTGTTTTTT. This rearrangement joins TRBV6-6 to TRBJ1-4; the match to TRBD1 covers 11 bases. This CDR3 region has 15 residues. Per the germline V gene, CDR1 is MNHNY and CDR2 is SVGAGI (reference sequence). The J segment lost 8 bases and the V segment lost 4 bases, leaving 6 bases of the junction unmatched.

The CDR3 loop is CASSVGSQDTYNEQFF. The CDR3 DNA follows: TGTGCCAGCAGCGTAGGTTCACAGGATACCTACAATGAGCAGTTCTTC. The V and J genes are TRBV9 and TRBJ2-1; tentative D call: TRBD1 (5 bases). The CDR3 contains 16 residues. Per the germline V gene, CDR1 is SGDLS and CDR2 is YYNGEE. V lost 0 bases and J lost 2, with 12 bases in between.

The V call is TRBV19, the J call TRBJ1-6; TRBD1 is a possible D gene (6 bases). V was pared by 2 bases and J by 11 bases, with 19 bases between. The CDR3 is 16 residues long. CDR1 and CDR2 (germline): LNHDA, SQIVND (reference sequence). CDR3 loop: CASSITGTPSMAPLHF. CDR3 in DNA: TGTGCCAGTAGTATAACCGGGACACCATCAATGGCACCCCTCCACTTT.

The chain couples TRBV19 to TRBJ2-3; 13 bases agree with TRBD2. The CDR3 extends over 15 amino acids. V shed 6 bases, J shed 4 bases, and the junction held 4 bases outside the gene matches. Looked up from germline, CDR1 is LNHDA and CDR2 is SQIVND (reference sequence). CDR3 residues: CASRLAGGPPDTQYF. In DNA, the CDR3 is TGTGCCAGTAGACTAGCGGGGGGGCCTCCAGATACGCAGTATTTT.

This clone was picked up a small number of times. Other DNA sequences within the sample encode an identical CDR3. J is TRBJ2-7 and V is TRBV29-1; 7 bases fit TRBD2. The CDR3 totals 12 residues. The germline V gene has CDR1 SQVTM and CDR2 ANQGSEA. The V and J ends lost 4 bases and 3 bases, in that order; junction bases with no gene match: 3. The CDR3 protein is CSVGTSVYEQYF. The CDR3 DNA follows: TGCAGCGTTGGAACTAGCGTCTACGAGCAGTACTTC.

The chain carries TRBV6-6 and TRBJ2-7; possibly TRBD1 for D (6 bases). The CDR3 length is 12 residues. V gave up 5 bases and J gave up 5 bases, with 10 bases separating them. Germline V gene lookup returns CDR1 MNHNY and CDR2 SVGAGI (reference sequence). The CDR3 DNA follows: TGTGCCAGCAGTAGGACAGCACACGAGCAGTACTTC. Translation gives CASSRTAHEQYF.

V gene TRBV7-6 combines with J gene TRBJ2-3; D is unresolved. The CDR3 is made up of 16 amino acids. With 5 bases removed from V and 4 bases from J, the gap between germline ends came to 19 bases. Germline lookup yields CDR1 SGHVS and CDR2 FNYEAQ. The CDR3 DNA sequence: TGTGCCAGCAGCCCACGTCGGCCAGACGCTTCAGATACGCAGTATTTT. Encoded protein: CASSPRRPDASDTQYF.

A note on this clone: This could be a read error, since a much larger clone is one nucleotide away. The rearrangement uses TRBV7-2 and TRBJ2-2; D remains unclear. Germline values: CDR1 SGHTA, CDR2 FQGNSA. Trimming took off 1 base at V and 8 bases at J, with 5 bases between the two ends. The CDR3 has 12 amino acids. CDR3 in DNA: TGTGCCAGCAGCTTAGGGGTAGGGGAGCTGTTTTTT. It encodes CASSLGVGELFF. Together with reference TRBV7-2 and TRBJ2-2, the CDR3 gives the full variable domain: GAGVSQSPSNKVTEKGKDVELRCDPISGHTALYWYRQSLGQGLEFLIYFQGNSAPDKSGLPSDRFSAERTGGSVSTLTIQRTQQEDSAVYLCASSLGVGELFFGEGSRLTVL.

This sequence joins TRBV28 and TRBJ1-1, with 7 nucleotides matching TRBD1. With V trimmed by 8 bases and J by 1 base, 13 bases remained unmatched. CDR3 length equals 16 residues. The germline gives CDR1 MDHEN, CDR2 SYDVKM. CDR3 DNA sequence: TGTGCCAGCTGGACCGGACAGGAGGTTGGGAACACTGAAGCTTTCTTT. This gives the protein CASWTGQEVGNTEAFF.

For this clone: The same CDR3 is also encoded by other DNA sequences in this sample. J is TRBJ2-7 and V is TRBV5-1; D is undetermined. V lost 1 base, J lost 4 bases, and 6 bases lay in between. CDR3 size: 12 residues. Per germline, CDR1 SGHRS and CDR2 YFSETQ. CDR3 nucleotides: TGCGCCAGCAGCTTGACAGATTACGAGCAGTACTTC. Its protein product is CASSLTDYEQYF.

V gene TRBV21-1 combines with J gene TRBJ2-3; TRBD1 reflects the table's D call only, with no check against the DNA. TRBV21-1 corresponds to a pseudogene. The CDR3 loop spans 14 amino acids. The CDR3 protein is CASSPGVVTDTQYF. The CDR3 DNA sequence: TGTGCCAGCAGTCCAGGGGTCGTCACAGATACGCAGTATTTT.

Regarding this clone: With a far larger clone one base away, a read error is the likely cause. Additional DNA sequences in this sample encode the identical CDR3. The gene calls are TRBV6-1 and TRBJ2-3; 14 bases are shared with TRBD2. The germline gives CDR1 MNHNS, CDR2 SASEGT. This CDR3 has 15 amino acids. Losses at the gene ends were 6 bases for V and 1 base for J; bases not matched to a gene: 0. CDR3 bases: TGTGCCAGCAGGGGACTAGCGGGGGGCACAGATACGCAGTATTTT. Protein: CASRGLAGGTDTQYF.

CDR3 DNA sequence: TGTGCCAGGTCGGGACAGGCCCTACTCGGGCAGTTCTTC. Amino acid sequence: CARSGQALLGQFF. This sequence joins TRBV2 and TRBJ2-1; 8 bases are a match to TRBD1. Germline CDR1 and CDR2: SNHLY and FYNNEI. The CDR3 loop spans 13 amino acids. Trimming took 9 bases from V and 12 from J; bases not matched to a gene: 13.

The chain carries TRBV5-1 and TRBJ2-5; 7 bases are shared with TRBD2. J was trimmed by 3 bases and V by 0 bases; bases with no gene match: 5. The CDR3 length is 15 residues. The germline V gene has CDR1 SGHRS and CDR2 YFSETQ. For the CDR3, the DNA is TGCGCCAGCAGCTTGGCCGGGGGGATAGAAGAGACCCAGTACTTC. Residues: CASSLAGGIEETQYF. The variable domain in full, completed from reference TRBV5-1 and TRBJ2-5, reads KAGVTQTPRYLIKTRGQQVTLSCSPISGHRSVSWYQQTPGQGLQFLFEYFSETQRNKGNFPGRFSGRQFSNSRSEMNVSTLELGDSALYLCASSLAGGIEETQYFGPGTRLLVL.

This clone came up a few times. CDR3 loop: CAWSTSPSTNYGYTF. CDR3 in DNA: TGTGCCTGGAGTACATCCCCGAGTACTAACTATGGCTACACCTTC. The genes are TRBV30 and TRBJ1-2; D is unresolved. The germline CDR1 and CDR2 sequences are GTSNPN and SVGIG (reference sequence). Trimming stripped 2 bases from V and 0 bases from J, with 13 bases between. The length of the CDR3 is 15 residues. Drawing the rest from reference TRBV30 and TRBJ1-2, the complete variable domain is SQTIHQWPATLVQPVGSPLSLECTVEGTSNPNLYWYRQAAGRGLQLLFYSVGIGQISSEVPQNLSASRPQDRQFILSSKKLLLSDSGFYLCAWSTSPSTNYGYTFGSGTRLTVV.

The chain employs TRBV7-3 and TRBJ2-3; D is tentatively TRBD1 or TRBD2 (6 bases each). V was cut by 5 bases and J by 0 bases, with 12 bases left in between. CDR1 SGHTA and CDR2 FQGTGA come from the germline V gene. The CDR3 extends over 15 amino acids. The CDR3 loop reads CASSLGGKSTDTQYF. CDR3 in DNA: TGTGCCAGCAGCCTAGGGGGGAAGAGCACAGATACGCAGTATTTT.

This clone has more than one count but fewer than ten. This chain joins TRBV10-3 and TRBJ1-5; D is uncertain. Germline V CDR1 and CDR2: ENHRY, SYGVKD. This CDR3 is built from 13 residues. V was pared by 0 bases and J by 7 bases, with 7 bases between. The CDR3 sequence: CAISESTSQPQHF. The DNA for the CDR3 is TGTGCCATCAGTGAGTCGACGTCCCAGCCCCAGCATTTT.

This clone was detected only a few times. The chain's CDR3 is CASSQDPGGTGGTEAFF. The CDR3 DNA is TGCGCCAGCAGCCAAGATCCCGGGGGCACCGGAGGGACTGAAGCTTTCTTT. This sequence joins TRBV4-3 and TRBJ1-1, with D perhaps matching TRBD1 (6 bases). The CDR3 extends over 17 amino acids. The V and J ends lost 0 bases and 5 bases respectively, with 19 bases between them. Per germline, CDR1 LGHNA and CDR2 YSLEER.

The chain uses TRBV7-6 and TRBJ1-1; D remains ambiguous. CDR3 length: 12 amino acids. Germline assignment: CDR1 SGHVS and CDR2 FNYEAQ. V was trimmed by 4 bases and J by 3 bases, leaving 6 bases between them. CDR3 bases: TGTGCCAGCAGCTCCAGAGACACTGAAGCTTTCTTT. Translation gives CASSSRDTEAFF.

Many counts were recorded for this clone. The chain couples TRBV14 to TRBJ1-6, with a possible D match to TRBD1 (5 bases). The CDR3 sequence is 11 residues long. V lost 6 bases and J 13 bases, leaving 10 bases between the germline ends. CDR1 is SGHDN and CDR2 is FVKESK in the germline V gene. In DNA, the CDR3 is TGTGCCAGCAGGGGACGGGGTCCCCTCCACTTT. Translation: CASRGRGPLHF.

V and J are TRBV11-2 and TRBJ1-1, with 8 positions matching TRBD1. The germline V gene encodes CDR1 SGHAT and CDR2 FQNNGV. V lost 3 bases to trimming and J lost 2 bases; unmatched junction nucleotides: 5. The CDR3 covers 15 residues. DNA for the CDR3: TGTGCCAGCAGCTTCCGGACAGGGCCCAACACTGAAGCTTTCTTT. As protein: CASSFRTGPNTEAFF.

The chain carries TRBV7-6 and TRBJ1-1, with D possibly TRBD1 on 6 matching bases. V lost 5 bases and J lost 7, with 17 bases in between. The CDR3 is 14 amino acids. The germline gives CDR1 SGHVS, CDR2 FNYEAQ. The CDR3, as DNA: TGTGCCAGCAGCCCGTCCGGGGGGCCCTATGAAGCTTTCTTT. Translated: CASSPSGGPYEAFF.